These T cell receptor beta chains were read from a single sample in a study of blood T cell repertoires in COVID-19. Clones were read by immunoSEQ multiplex PCR, and TCRdb kept only the in-frame ones, dropping some. The sample consists of tens of thousands of clones, over 65% of them appearing once. Sequences were obtained from peripheral blood. The receptors were gathered from a man aged 80 or over with acute or convalescent COVID-19. Each CDR3 is given with its conserved first and last residue. The order of the fields is CDR3 DNA, CDR3 protein, clone size, J gene, D gene, V gene. The D gene is left open where the match is weak. Clone size, where shown, is once, few, many, or a class for clones that have expanded.

TGTGCCAGCAGCTTCACGGAACGGAGCGAGCAGTACTTC	CASSFTERSEQYF	-	TRBJ2-7	-	TRBV11-2
TGTGCCAGCAGTGCCTCTTCAGGGGCAGGGTATCAGCCCCAGCATTTT	CASSASSGAGYQPQHF	-	TRBJ1-5	-	TRBV6-1
TGTGCCAGCAGGGAGCTGGCGGGAGGTACCACAGATACGCAGTATTTT	CASRELAGGTTDTQYF	-	TRBJ2-3	TRBD2	TRBV2
TGCGCCAGCAGCCACCCACATAGCGGGAGGGCCTCTGGGGAGCTGTTTTTT	CASSHPHSGRASGELFF	-	TRBJ2-2	TRBD2	TRBV4-1
TGTGCCAGCAGCCACAGGGGGGGTGAGCAGTTCTTC	CASSHRGGEQFF	-	TRBJ2-1	-	TRBV12-3/TRBV12-4
TGTGCCAGCAGCCAAGCCTACAGGGGGAACACCATATATTTT	CASSQAYRGNTIYF	-	TRBJ1-3	TRBD1	TRBV3-1/TRBV3-2
TGTGCCATCAGTGACCTAAGTGCCTACACCTTC	CAISDLSAYTF	-	TRBJ1-2	-	TRBV10-3
TGTGCCAGCAGCAAAGGAGGACAGGGTACCGGGGAGCTGTTTTTT	CASSKGGQGTGELFF	once	TRBJ2-2	-	TRBV21-1
TGTGCCAGCAGACCTACGACAGGGGCAGGGAACGAGCAGTACTTC	CASRPTTGAGNEQYF	-	TRBJ2-7	TRBD1	TRBV7-8
TGTGCCAGCAGCCCCCGGCATAGGGGAAATTCCAACACTGAAGCTTTCTTT	CASSPRHRGNSNTEAFF	-	TRBJ1-1	-	TRBV3-1/TRBV3-2
TGTGCCAGCTTATGGAGGAAAAAGCGGGAGGGGGAGACCCAGTACTTC	CASLWRKKREGETQYF	-	TRBJ2-5	TRBD2	TRBV27
TGTGCCAGCACGTACTGGCAAGAGACCCAGTACTTC	CASTYWQETQYF	few	TRBJ2-5	-	TRBV2
TGTGCCAGTAGTATCGGGGCAGGGGGGTCCAACGTCCTGACTTTC	CASSIGAGGSNVLTF	once	TRBJ2-6	-	TRBV19
TGTGCCAGCAGCTTATCCGCAGGACTTTATAGCAATCAGCCCCAGCATTTT	CASSLSAGLYSNQPQHF	-	TRBJ1-5	-	TRBV7-2
TGCGCCAGCAGTGAGTGGCCTAGCGGGGAGACCTACGAGCAGTACTTC	CASSEWPSGETYEQYF	-	TRBJ2-7	TRBD2	TRBV10-2
TGTGCCAGCACCTCCAGGGGGCGGGTGAACACTGAAGCTTTCTTT	CASTSRGRVNTEAFF	-	TRBJ1-1	TRBD1	TRBV28
TGTGCCAGCAGCGGCGGGAGCTCCTACAATGAGCAGTTCTTC	CASSGGSSYNEQFF	-	TRBJ2-1	TRBD2	TRBV9
TGTGCCAGCAGTTCTGGCCTCCCTTATGGCTACACCTTC	CASSSGLPYGYTF	few	TRBJ1-2	-	TRBV28
TGTGCCAGCAGCTTAGGGGGCGGCGGAACCTACGAGCAGTACTTC	CASSLGGGGTYEQYF	-	TRBJ2-7	-	TRBV11-3
TGTGCCAGCAGCCAACGGACTAGCGAAAACATTCAGTACTTC	CASSQRTSENIQYF	-	TRBJ2-4	TRBD2	TRBV3-1/TRBV3-2
TGTGCCAGCACCTTACCGAGGGGGACCTATGGCTACACCTTC	CASTLPRGTYGYTF	-	TRBJ1-2	-	TRBV28
TGTGCCAGCACGGGGGGCCGGGAAAAACTGTTTTTT	CASTGGREKLFF	few	TRBJ1-4	-	TRBV28
TGTGCCATCAGAGGGACAGGGGGCCAGACCGGGGAGCTGTTTTTT	CAIRGTGGQTGELFF	-	TRBJ2-2	TRBD1	TRBV10-3
TGTGCCAGCAGCCGTACCCAGGGCTCTGGGAACACCATATATTTT	CASSRTQGSGNTIYF	-	TRBJ1-3	-	TRBV3-1/TRBV3-2
TGTGCCAGCTCACCACAAATCGGGTCCGGGGCCAACGTCCTGACTTTC	CASSPQIGSGANVLTF	-	TRBJ2-6	-	TRBV18
TGTGCCAGCAGAGACAGGGCGGGTTCCGCTTTCTTT	CASRDRAGSAFF	-	TRBJ1-1	TRBD1	TRBV27
TGTGCCAGCAGTGCACAGGGAATTCGCGAGACCCAGTACTTC	CASSAQGIRETQYF	-	TRBJ2-5	-	TRBV2
TGTGCCAGCAAACAGTATATGAACACTGAAGCTTTCTTT	CASKQYMNTEAFF	-	TRBJ1-1	-	TRBV28
TGTGCCAGCAGCCCTCGGACAGGATTTCTCAATGAGCAGTTCTTC	CASSPRTGFLNEQFF	-	TRBJ2-1	TRBD1	TRBV5-4
TGTGCCAGCAGCCCCCTAGGGGGGGGTCTCGAGCAGTACTTC	CASSPLGGGLEQYF	few	TRBJ2-7	-	TRBV5-4
TGTGCCAGCAGCTCATACAGGGGAAATTCACCCCTCCACTTT	CASSSYRGNSPLHF	-	TRBJ1-6	TRBD1	TRBV7-2
TGTGCCACCAGTGATTTCTCCGGGACAGGGGGTACAGATACGCAGTATTTT	CATSDFSGTGGTDTQYF	-	TRBJ2-3	TRBD1	TRBV24-1
TGTGCCAGCAACAACAGGATGACAGGGAGGGAGACCCAGTACTTC	CASNNRMTGRETQYF	few	TRBJ2-5	-	TRBV2
TGTGCCAGCAGCCTAGGGACAGGGGCCACTTATGGCTACACCTTC	CASSLGTGATYGYTF	-	TRBJ1-2	TRBD1	TRBV28
TGCAGCGTTCATTGGACAGGGCAAGGTACGCAGTATTTT	CSVHWTGQGTQYF	-	TRBJ2-3	TRBD1	TRBV29-1
TGTGCCAGCTCCCAAAAGGGGACACAAACTAGCACAGATACGCAGTATTTT	CASSQKGTQTSTDTQYF	few	TRBJ2-3	-	TRBV18
TGTGCCAGCAGTGTGACGGGACAGGTGTACCCCGGGGCCAACGTCCTGACTTTC	CASSVTGQVYPGANVLTF	-	TRBJ2-6	TRBD1	TRBV6-1
TGTGCCAGCACTCCACGCGGGGGCGTTGAAAAACTGTTTTTT	CASTPRGGVEKLFF	few	TRBJ1-4	-	TRBV6-5
TGTGCCAGCAGCGTGCGACAGGGCGTCCAGGGGCAAGAGACCCAGTACTTC	CASSVRQGVQGQETQYF	-	TRBJ2-5	TRBD1	TRBV11-2
TGTGCCAGCAGCTTCGCTCTAGCGGGCTCCACAGATACGCAGTATTTT	CASSFALAGSTDTQYF	-	TRBJ2-3	TRBD2	TRBV7-6
TGTGCCAGTAGTGTTGCCGGGACAGGCTTTTATGGCTACACCTTC	CASSVAGTGFYGYTF	-	TRBJ1-2	TRBD1	TRBV19
TGTGCCAGCTCACCCCGGACCGGACTAGCGGGAGTAAATGAGCAGTTCTTC	CASSPRTGLAGVNEQFF	-	TRBJ2-1	TRBD2	TRBV18
TGTGCCAGCAGTCCGCAGGGTGATTGGGACACTGAAGCTTTCTTT	CASSPQGDWDTEAFF	-	TRBJ1-1	-	TRBV6-5
TGTGCCAGCAGCGGGATAGCGGGAGCGGACAATGAGCAGTTCTTC	CASSGIAGADNEQFF	-	TRBJ2-1	TRBD2	TRBV3-1/TRBV3-2
TGTGCCAGCTCACCACGGACTAGCGTCTCCTACGAGCAGTACTTC	CASSPRTSVSYEQYF	-	TRBJ2-7	TRBD2	TRBV18
TGTGTAGACAGGGATGGAAACACCATATATTTT	CVDRDGNTIYF	-	TRBJ1-3	TRBD1	TRBV7-9
TGTGCCAGCAGAGCCGGGACAGGGGGCCGGAATGAAGCTTTCTTT	CASRAGTGGRNEAFF	-	TRBJ1-1	TRBD1	TRBV7-2
TGTGCCAGCAGCTCGCGACTAGCGGGAGGGGTAGATACGCAGTATTTT	CASSSRLAGGVDTQYF	-	TRBJ2-3	TRBD2	TRBV9
TGCAGCGTTAGGCGGGACTCTTACTCCTACAATGAGCAGTTCTTC	CSVRRDSYSYNEQFF	many	TRBJ2-1	-	TRBV29-1
TGTGCCAGTAGTGACAGGGTTGGCTATGGCTACACCTTC	CASSDRVGYGYTF	once	TRBJ1-2	TRBD1	TRBV19
TGTGCCAGCAGACCCCCCGAGGACAGGGGTGAAAAACTGTTTTTT	CASRPPEDRGEKLFF	-	TRBJ1-4	TRBD1	TRBV6-6
TGTGCCAGTACTCGACTAGCGGGAGGCGGGGAGACCCAGTACTTC	CASTRLAGGGETQYF	-	TRBJ2-5	TRBD2	TRBV19
TGTGCCACCAGCAGTTCCGGCGCTAGCGGGCTCCAAGAGACCCAGTACTTC	CATSSSGASGLQETQYF	-	TRBJ2-5	TRBD2	TRBV15